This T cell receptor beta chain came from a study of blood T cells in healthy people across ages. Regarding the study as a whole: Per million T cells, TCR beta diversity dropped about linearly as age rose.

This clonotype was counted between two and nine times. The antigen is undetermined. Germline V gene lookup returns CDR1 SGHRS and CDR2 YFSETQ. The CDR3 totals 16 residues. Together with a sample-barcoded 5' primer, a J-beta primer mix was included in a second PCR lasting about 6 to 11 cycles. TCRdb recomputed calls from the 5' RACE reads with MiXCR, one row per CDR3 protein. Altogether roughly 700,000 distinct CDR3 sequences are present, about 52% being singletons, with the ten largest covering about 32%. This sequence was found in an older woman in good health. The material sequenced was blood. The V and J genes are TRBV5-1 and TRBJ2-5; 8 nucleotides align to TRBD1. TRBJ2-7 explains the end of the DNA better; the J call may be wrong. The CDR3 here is CASSLGLTGANYEQYF. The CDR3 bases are TGCGCCAGCAGCTTGGGACTGACAGGGGCCAACTACGAGCAGTACTTC.